The 21 T cell receptor beta chains below all came from one sample that was sequenced in a study of cytomegalovirus exposure and HLA in healthy donors. The PCR had 60 Vbeta and 13 Jbeta primers. Profiled with immunoSEQ multiplex PCR; TCRdb holds only in-frame clones, not every one. Among approximately 180,000 clones listed, 80% to 85% were seen once. Sequencing was done on a sample of PBMCs. All receptors derive from a woman aged 30 to 39 in good health and CMV-seronegative.

The rearrangement uses TRBV5-6 and TRBJ1-1; weak D call: TRBD1 (5 bases). With 0 bases removed from V and 0 bases from J, the gap between germline ends came to 9 bases. The CDR3 is 15 amino acids. Germline loops: CDR1 SGHDT, CDR2 YYEEEE. The CDR3 reads CASSLAGRVNTEAFF. The CDR3 coding sequence is TGTGCCAGCAGCTTGGCCGGCAGGGTGAACACTGAAGCTTTCTTT.

The chain combines TRBV7-6 with TRBJ2-1; 14 positions match TRBD2. The J segment lost 0 bases and the V segment lost 4 bases, leaving 2 bases of the junction unmatched. The germline gives CDR1 SGHVS, CDR2 FNYEAQ. This CDR3 contains 17 residues. The CDR3: CASSSGTSGSSYNEQFF. CDR3 in DNA: TGTGCCAGCAGCTCGGGGACTAGCGGGAGCTCCTACAATGAGCAGTTCTTC.

This clone was seen once. The chain links TRBV16 to TRBJ2-5, with a possible D match to TRBD2 (5 bases). V was trimmed by 0 bases and J by 5 bases, leaving 16 bases between them. This CDR3 region has 16 residues. CDR1 and CDR2 (germline): KGHSY, FQNENV. The CDR3 region is CASSQSIGEGAETQYF. The CDR3, as DNA: TGTGCCAGCAGCCAATCGATTGGCGAGGGAGCCGAGACCCAGTACTTC.

This clone was found a few times. This rearrangement joins TRBV11-3 to TRBJ2-7, with a weak D call TRBD1 (5 bases). Germline loops: CDR1 SGHNT, CDR2 YENEEA. V lost 3 bases to trimming and J lost 7 bases, with 16 bases between them. The CDR3 runs 14 residues. CDR3 coding DNA: TGTGCCAGCAGCTTGACGGCAGGGTCTGAAGAGCAGTACTTC. Translating gives CASSLTAGSEEQYF.

A note on this clone: One end of the junction fails to match germline, which may point to a read error. V usage is TRBV7-9 and J usage is TRBJ2-7, with D perhaps matching TRBD2 (5 bases). Germline lookup yields CDR1 SEHNR and CDR2 FQNEAQ (reference sequence). CDR3 length equals 19 residues. The CDR3 DNA reads as TGTTCCAGCAGCTTAGTCTCCGTGGGAGTGCAACAGAGCTCCTACGAGCAGTACTTC. Residues: CSSSLVSVGVQQSSYEQYF.

This clone was seen only once. V and J are TRBV19 and TRBJ2-6; D is unresolved. This CDR3 has 16 residues. The germline V gene encodes CDR1 LNHDA and CDR2 SQIVND (reference sequence). Trimming pared 7 bases from V and 0 bases from J, leaving 13 bases between. CDR3 protein: CASTQRKVSGANVLTF. The CDR3 DNA follows: TGTGCCAGTACACAGAGAAAAGTCTCTGGGGCCAACGTCCTGACTTTC.

The sample holds a few counts of this clone. The CDR3 bases are TGTGCCTGCGACAGGGCGGGACACTGGGCTTTCTTT. Its protein is CACDRAGHWAFF. The V call is TRBV30, the J call TRBJ1-1; TRBD1 aligns across 7 bases. Germline values: CDR1 GTSNPN, CDR2 SVGIG (reference sequence). V lost 6 bases to trimming and J lost 11 bases; unmatched junction nucleotides: 12. The CDR3 runs 12 residues.

The chain employs TRBV7-2 and TRBJ2-5, with D uncertain. CDR3 length: 13 amino acids. V was clipped by 3 bases and J by 5 bases, with 10 bases between them. The germline CDR1 and CDR2 sequences are SGHTA and FQGNSA. CDR3 sequence: CASSFSYSETQYF. In nucleotides, the CDR3 is TGTGCCAGCAGCTTTAGTTACTCGGAGACCCAGTACTTC.

This rearrangement joins TRBV18 to TRBJ1-3; D ambiguous. The CDR3 spans 15 residues. CDR1 is KGHSH and CDR2 is LQKENI in the germline V gene. V shed 3 bases and J shed 4 bases, with 13 bases lying between them. The CDR3 DNA reads TGTGCCAGCTCACCGAGATCGGGTCACGGAAACACCATATATTTT. Translation: CASSPRSGHGNTIYF. Supplemented by reference TRBV18 and TRBJ1-3, the full variable domain reads NAGVMQNPRHLVRRRGQEARLRCSPMKGHSHVYWYRQLPEEGLKFMVYLQKENIIDESGMPKERFSAEFPKEGPSILRIQQVVRGDSAAYFCASSPRSGHGNTIYFGEGSWLTVV.

The chain joins TRBV4-3 to TRBJ2-2; TRBD2 agrees at 8 bases. Unmatched junction bases numbered 7, after V lost 5 bases and J lost 5 bases. This CDR3 spans 15 amino acids. Per germline, CDR1 LGHNA and CDR2 YSLEER. This CDR3 is CASSLFTSGTGELFF. For the CDR3, the DNA is TGCGCCAGCAGCTTATTCACTAGCGGAACCGGGGAGCTGTTTTTT.

The V and J genes are TRBV27 and TRBJ2-7; D perhaps matches TRBD1 (5 bases). The germline V gene has CDR1 MNHEY and CDR2 SMNVEV (reference sequence). The CDR3 consists of 17 residues. The V and J ends lost 7 bases and 2 bases respectively, with 24 bases between them. CDR3 DNA: TGTGCCAGCACCCAAACCGGGCAGGGTGTGAGGACCTACGAGCAGTACTTC. As protein: CASTQTGQGVRTYEQYF.

This sequence joins TRBV9 and TRBJ2-7, with a weak D call TRBD2 (5 bases). Germline CDR1 SGDLS, CDR2 YYNGEE. This CDR3 region has 14 residues. Deletions cut 4 bases from V and 4 bases from J, with 15 bases between. The CDR3: CASSPLSDGYEQYF. The CDR3 bases are TGTGCCAGCAGCCCGCTTAGCGACGGGTACGAGCAGTACTTC. Supplemented by reference TRBV9 and TRBJ2-7, the full variable domain reads DSGVTQTPKHLITATGQRVTLRCSPRSGDLSVYWYQQSLDQGLQFLIQYYNGEERAKGNILERFSAQQFPDLHSELNLSSLELGDSALYFCASSPLSDGYEQYFGPGTRLTVT.

The V call is TRBV9, the J call TRBJ1-4, with D possibly TRBD1 on 6 matching bases. The CDR3 consists of 16 residues. Germline CDR1 and CDR2: SGDLS and YYNGEE. Trimming stripped 2 bases from V and 4 bases from J, with 15 bases between. CDR3 sequence (DNA): TGTGCCAGCAGCGTTCTCGCGGACAGTTATAATGAAAAACTGTTTTTT. Its translation is CASSVLADSYNEKLFF. Drawing the rest from reference TRBV9 and TRBJ1-4, the complete variable domain is DSGVTQTPKHLITATGQRVTLRCSPRSGDLSVYWYQQSLDQGLQFLIQYYNGEERAKGNILERFSAQQFPDLHSELNLSSLELGDSALYFCASSVLADSYNEKLFFGSGTQLSVL.

The CDR3 is CASSLGLNGLRETQYF. In nucleotides, the CDR3 is TGCGCCAGCAGCTTGGGGTTGAACGGTCTTCGGGAGACCCAGTACTTC. The chain carries TRBV5-1 and TRBJ2-5; D not certain. V shed 0 bases and J shed 5 bases, with 17 bases lying between them. Per the germline V gene, CDR1 is SGHRS and CDR2 is YFSETQ. The CDR3 consists of 16 residues. Filled out from reference TRBV5-1 and TRBJ2-5, the complete variable domain reads KAGVTQTPRYLIKTRGQQVTLSCSPISGHRSVSWYQQTPGQGLQFLFEYFSETQRNKGNFPGRFSGRQFSNSRSEMNVSTLELGDSALYLCASSLGLNGLRETQYFGPGTRLLVL.

The chain joins TRBV7-2 to TRBJ2-2; TRBD1 is a possible D gene (6 bases). CDR1 and CDR2 (germline): SGHTA, FQGNSA. V lost 2 bases to trimming and J lost 2 bases, with 12 bases between them. This CDR3 has 16 residues. CDR3: CASSLILGGNTGELFF. The CDR3 bases are TGTGCCAGCAGCTTAATACTAGGGGGAAACACCGGGGAGCTGTTTTTT. The variable domain in full, with the rest retrieved from reference TRBV7-2 and TRBJ2-2, is GAGVSQSPSNKVTEKGKDVELRCDPISGHTALYWYRQSLGQGLEFLIYFQGNSAPDKSGLPSDRFSAERTGGSVSTLTIQRTQQEDSAVYLCASSLILGGNTGELFFGEGSRLTVL.

The CDR3 DNA follows: TGTGCCAGTAGTCCACTAACAGGGAAAAACATTCAGTACTTC. Translation: CASSPLTGKNIQYF. V is TRBV19 and J is TRBJ2-4; D might be TRBD1 (6 bases). The CDR3 is 14 residues long. V dropped 5 bases and J dropped 4 bases, with 12 bases sitting between them. CDR1 and CDR2 (germline): LNHDA, SQIVND (reference sequence).

The chain recombines TRBV9 with TRBJ2-7, with 8 bases aligning to TRBD2. The V gene end was trimmed by 4 bases and the J gene end by 1 base; junction bases not matched to a gene: 4. This CDR3 contains 14 residues. Germline V gene sequence: CDR1 SGDLS, CDR2 YYNGEE. The CDR3 bases are TGTGCCAGCAGCCCCGGGACTAGTTCCTACGAGCAGTACTTC. Translation: CASSPGTSSYEQYF.

The chain uses TRBV28 and TRBJ2-3, with D unclear. Trimming shortened V by 3 bases and J by 1 base, and 11 bases separated the two germline ends. From germline, CDR1 is MDHEN and CDR2 SYDVKM. This CDR3 comprises 15 residues. CDR3 in amino acids: CASSFTALGTDTQYF. The CDR3 DNA reads as TGTGCCAGCAGTTTCACTGCCTTGGGCACAGATACGCAGTATTTT. Combining the CDR3 with reference TRBV28 and TRBJ2-3 gives the whole variable domain DVKVTQSSRYLVKRTGEKVFLECVQDMDHENMFWYRQDPGLGLRLIYFSYDVKMKEKGDIPEGYSVSREKKERFSLILESASTNQTSMYLCASSFTALGTDTQYFGPGTRLTVL.

The chain uses TRBV5-1 and TRBJ1-2; possibly TRBD1 for D (6 bases). V lost 3 bases and J lost 2, with 14 bases in between. The germline V gene has CDR1 SGHRS and CDR2 YFSETQ. The CDR3 runs 15 residues. The CDR3 DNA follows: TGCGCCAGCAGCTCCTACCCGGGGGGCAACTATGGCTACACCTTC. It is translated as CASSSYPGGNYGYTF.

A single count supports this clone. The chain carries TRBV27 and TRBJ1-5, with a possible D match to TRBD1 (5 bases). CDR1 and CDR2 (germline): MNHEY, SMNVEV (reference sequence). The V end lost 6 bases, the J end lost 8 bases, and 20 bases lay between the germline ends. This CDR3 is 15 amino acids long. CDR3 sequence (DNA): TGTGCCAGCAGCCCAATGGGGGAGGGGCCCGAGCCCCAGCATTTT. Amino acid sequence: CASSPMGEGPEPQHF.

The CDR3 sequence: CASSQSFERGRGYGYTF. In nucleotides, the CDR3 is TGTGCCAGCAGCCAATCGTTTGAAAGGGGCCGCGGCTATGGCTACACCTTC. J is TRBJ1-2 and V is TRBV16; TRBD1 is a possible D gene (5 bases). V dropped 0 bases and J dropped 4 bases, with 18 bases sitting between them. CDR1 is KGHSY, CDR2 FQNENV, per germline. The CDR3 is made up of 17 amino acids.